The 7 T cell receptor beta chains below come from one sample, sequenced in a study of T cell repertoires in aging, cancer and after chemotherapy. Multiplex touch-down PCR with TRB-A/B primers amplified rearranged V-D-J TRB sequences. TCRdb ran MiXCR on the multiplex PCR reads and lists one entry per CDR3 protein. The profile shows approximately 2,500 distinct CDR3 sequences, roughly 24% of them singletons. TCR beta rearrangements were amplified from peripheral blood genomic DNA. Material: blood. Receptor source: a human donor with a solid tumor.

This clonotype is medium-sized. The chain carries TRBV6-1 and TRBJ2-5; tentatively, D is TRBD1 (6 bases). Germline V gene sequence: CDR1 MNHNS, CDR2 SASEGT. Between the trimmed V and J ends, which lost 5 bases and 2 bases, there was a span of 12 bases. CDR3 length equals 14 residues. CDR3 DNA sequence: TGTGCCAGCAGTTCAAGACAGGAACAAGAGACCCAGTACTTC. The encoded protein is CASSSRQEQETQYF.

This clonotype is categorized as medium-sized (0.01 to 0.1%). CDR3 sequence reads: CASSLPVNYGYTF. The CDR3 DNA reads TGTGCCAGCAGCTTGCCAGTCAACTATGGCTACACCTTC. The chain has TRBV5-4 and TRBJ1-2, with D unresolved. Germline V gives CDR1 SGHNT, CDR2 YYREEE (reference sequence). Trimming removed 1 base at V and 2 bases at J, with 6 bases between. The CDR3 totals 13 residues.

In its sample, this clonotype was seen a few times. V and J are TRBV5-1 and TRBJ2-2; D is possibly TRBD1 (5 bases). This CDR3 comprises 14 residues. Trimming shortened V by 1 base and J by 4 bases, and 8 bases separated the two germline ends. Germline assignment: CDR1 SGHRS and CDR2 YFSETQ. Here the CDR3 DNA reads TGCGCCAGCAGCTTGTGGCAGGGCACCGGGGAGCTGTTTTTT. This sequence encodes CASSLWQGTGELFF.

The V call is TRBV24-1, the J call TRBJ1-4; 9 bases agree with TRBD1. V was clipped by 5 bases and J by 11 bases; unmatched bases: 8. CDR1 is KGHDR, CDR2 SFDVKD, per germline. The CDR3 runs to 14 residues. The CDR3 here is CATSAASGTGKLFF. The CDR3 nucleotides read TGTGCCACCAGTGCTGCCTCCGGGACAGGGAAACTGTTTTTT.

This clonotype showed up just once. A much larger clonotype is one base distant, so this may be a read error. The chain employs TRBV20-1 and TRBJ2-3; D might be TRBD2 (6 bases). With 4 bases removed from V and 5 bases from J, the gap between germline ends came to 19 bases. Germline values: CDR1 DFQATT, CDR2 SNEGSKA (reference sequence). This CDR3 contains 15 residues. The CDR3 region is CSAKAGGELIDTQYF. In DNA form, the CDR3 reads TGCAGTGCTAAGGCTGGCGGGGAACTCATAGATACGCAGTATTTT.

Notes on this clonotype: A much larger clone differs from this one at a single base, so this may be a read error. The V call is TRBV11-2, the J call TRBJ2-3; D not resolved. There are 12 residues in the CDR3. Germline V gene lookup returns CDR1 SGHAT and CDR2 FQNNGV. The CDR3: CASSLATDSQYF. The CDR3 nucleotides read TGTGCCAGCAGCTTAGCCACAGATTCGCAGTATTTT.

By its share, this clonotype is medium-sized (0.01 to 0.1%). The chain joins TRBV6-5 to TRBJ2-7; D gene unclear. The CDR3 has 15 amino acids. Germline assignment: CDR1 MNHEY and CDR2 SVGAGI. V lost 2 bases to trimming and J lost 3 bases, with 14 bases between them. The CDR3 DNA follows: TGTGCCAGCAGTTACAACGCCGACACTGACTACGAGCAGTACTTC. Protein sequence: CASSYNADTDYEQYF.